A selection of T cell receptor beta chains follows, all from one sample in a study of T cell changes during pregnancy in multiple sclerosis. Measured with immunoSEQ multiplex PCR; TCRdb has only the in-frame clones, and not every one. The sample gives around 60,000 clones, 92% of which show up once; about 3% is in the top ten. This material consisted of peripheral blood, taken in the third trimester of pregnancy. These receptors all stem from a female donor in good health, enrolled as a control in a pregnancy study. The CDR3 runs from the conserved cysteine through the conserved F or W. The size field is filled for only some rows; it gives once, few, many or a size class.

v_call clone_size cdr3_aa
TRBV2 - CASSSGRGVYEQYF
TRBV6-6 once CASSYSIAGVHTEAFF
TRBV4-3 - CASSQRQGGTGELFF
TRBV7-3 - CASSLGGGFYQFTDTQYF
TRBV5-6 - CASSSTGLAGGPEETQYF
TRBV30 - CAWTPGTQGTEAFF
TRBV7-6 - CAGSFGAGGRSDTQYF
TRBV18 - CASSGLEGLRGQPQHF
TRBV5-1 - CASSFGTSGNNEQFF
TRBV15 - CATSSDRGGEKLFF
TRBV7-8 - CASSPPGPISYEQYF
TRBV13 - CASSWGGGESDYGYTF
TRBV13 once CAGSLPGLAGEENTQYF
TRBV11-2 - CASSFRQQVNEQFF
TRBV7-2 once CASSPAYEQYF
TRBV5-4 - CASSLGTGSIF
TRBV29-1 - CSVGTGQGVYEQYF